Reported below is one TCR beta chain. The CDR3 spans 16 residues. V lost 3 bases and J lost 2, with 14 bases in between. Germline V CDR1 and CDR2: MNHNS, SASEGT. This record belongs to a study of technical replicates of blood from a few donors. Only in-frame clones appear in the TCRdb table, and some are missing; sequencing was by immunoSEQ multiplex PCR. The sample lists about 50,000 clones, more than 95% occurring once. The sequenced material came from T cells isolated from PBMCs. The receptor was isolated from a human donor in good health. The chain links TRBV6-1 to TRBJ1-3; D gene uncertain. The CDR3 sequence is CASSEGGYNTGNTIYF. The CDR3 DNA is TGTGCCAGCAGTGAGGGAGGGTATAATACTGGAAACACCATATATTTT.